These T cell receptor beta chains were read from a single sample in a study of cytomegalovirus exposure and HLA in healthy donors. The repertoire was sequenced with immunoSEQ multiplex PCR; TCRdb's copy has only in-frame clones and lacks some. The data show tens of thousands of clones, 81% seen once. Specimen: PBMCs. The source is a woman in her thirties in good health and CMV-seronegative. CDR3s include the opening cysteine and the closing phenylalanine or tryptophan. Each record gives: V gene, J gene, clone size, D gene, CDR3 protein, CDR3 DNA. D genes are given only for firm matches. Size values are once, few and many counts, or a class for expanded clones, and some rows have none.

TRBV29-1	TRBJ2-7	NA	TRBD1	CSVLGGTGVAYEQYF	TGCAGCGTCCTAGGCGGGACAGGGGTGGCCTACGAGCAGTACTTC
TRBV11-2	TRBJ2-3	NA	TRBD2	CASSLLESGASTDTQYF	TGTGCCAGCAGCTTACTCGAGAGCGGGGCTAGCACAGATACGCAGTATTTT
TRBV7-9	TRBJ2-7	NA	NA	CATERDSHYEQYF	TGTGCCACCGAACGTGACAGCCATTACGAGCAGTACTTC
TRBV18	TRBJ1-1	NA	TRBD1	CASSPKTGPGTEAFF	TGTGCCAGCTCACCGAAGACAGGGCCTGGCACTGAAGCTTTCTTT
TRBV10-3	TRBJ2-7	NA	NA	CAITGNSYEQYF	TGTGCCATCACGGGGAACTCCTACGAGCAGTACTTC
TRBV10-3	TRBJ1-1	NA	TRBD1	CAISEVGQQAFF	TGTGCCATCAGTGAGGTGGGACAGCAAGCTTTCTTT
TRBV9	TRBJ2-1	NA	TRBD1	CASSTWTGLGEQFF	TGTGCCAGCAGCACCTGGACAGGCCTGGGGGAGCAGTTCTTC
TRBV7-7	TRBJ2-1	NA	TRBD2	CASSSRVAGVDEQFF	TGTGCTAGCAGCTCCCGGGTAGCGGGAGTAGATGAGCAGTTCTTC
TRBV19	TRBJ1-1	NA	NA	CASKARQNTEAFF	TGTGCCAGTAAGGCGAGGCAGAACACTGAAGCTTTCTTT
TRBV27	TRBJ2-3	NA	NA	CASSSRSRGPDTRTDTQYF	TGTGCCAGCAGTTCCAGGTCCAGGGGCCCTGACACCCGCACAGATACGCAGTATTTT
TRBV11-2	TRBJ2-7	NA	NA	CASSLTYEQYF	TGTGCCAGCAGCCTTACCTACGAGCAGTACTTC
TRBV14	TRBJ2-1	NA	TRBD2	CASSQDAGVGEQFF	TGTGCCAGCAGCCAAGATGCGGGGGTCGGTGAGCAGTTCTTC
TRBV30	TRBJ2-2	NA	TRBD2	CAWNSLAGDTGELFF	TGTGCCTGGAACTCTCTAGCGGGAGACACCGGGGAGCTGTTTTTT
TRBV5-1	TRBJ2-2	NA	NA	CASSFGPGGRDGELFF	NA
TRBV12-5	TRBJ2-7	NA	TRBD1	CASGMGQGDEQYF	TGTGCTAGTGGTATGGGACAGGGCGACGAGCAGTACTTC
TRBV5-1	TRBJ2-5	few	TRBD2	CASSPEGTSRQSGTQYF	TGCGCCAGCAGTCCCGAGGGGACTAGCAGACAGTCAGGGACCCAGTACTTC
TRBV5-1	TRBJ2-2	once	TRBD2	CASSSGRADTGELFF	TGCGCCAGCAGCTCGGGGAGGGCGGACACCGGGGAGCTGTTTTTT
TRBV18	TRBJ2-7	NA	TRBD2	CASSPLSGRAGEQYF	TGTGCCAGCTCACCCCTTAGCGGGAGGGCGGGGGAGCAGTACTTC
TRBV7-6	TRBJ2-1	few	TRBD2	CASSLDGASGSGEQFF	TGTGCCAGCAGCTTAGACGGGGCTAGCGGGAGCGGTGAGCAGTTCTTC
TRBV19	TRBJ1-5	few	NA	CASSIIQGRVISNQPQHF	TGTGCCAGTAGTATTATCCAGGGGAGGGTAATTAGCAATCAGCCCCAGCATTTT
TRBV28	TRBJ2-7	NA	NA	CASSLYLQGEQYF	TGTGCCAGCAGTTTATACCTTCAGGGCGAGCAGTACTTC
TRBV15	TRBJ2-7	once	TRBD2	CATSRRGASYEQYF	TGTGCCACCAGCCGGCGGGGGGCCTCCTACGAGCAGTACTTC
TRBV28	TRBJ2-7	NA	TRBD2	CASSSLGGGQAEQYF	TGTGCCAGCAGTTCCCTGGGGGGAGGGCAGGCCGAGCAGTACTTC
TRBV6-1	TRBJ1-1	NA	NA	CASSSRGGTEAFF	TGTGCCAGCAGTTCCAGGGGCGGCACTGAAGCTTTCTTT
TRBV5-4	TRBJ2-5	NA	TRBD1	CASSLGVLGQQETQYF	TGTGCCAGCAGCTTGGGGGTCCTGGGACAGCAAGAGACCCAGTACTTC
TRBV12-2	TRBJ1-3	NA	NA	CASREDRGRNTIYF	TGTGCAAGTCGCGAAGACAGGGGTAGAAACACCATATATTTT
TRBV18	TRBJ2-5	few	NA	CASSPLLTSRETQYF	TGTGCCAGCTCACCTCTACTGACTAGTAGGGAGACCCAGTACTTC
TRBV7-3	TRBJ1-1	NA	NA	CASLRGPNTEAFF	TGTGCCAGCCTACGCGGCCCGAACACTGAAGCTTTCTTT
TRBV23-1	TRBJ1-2	NA	NA	CASSQRTANGYTF	TGCGCCAGCAGTCAGAGGACAGCTAATGGCTACACCTTC
TRBV5-4	TRBJ2-1	NA	TRBD2	CASSPTGTINEQFF	TGTGCCAGCAGCCCTACCGGGACTATCAATGAGCAGTTCTTC
TRBV19	TRBJ2-1	NA	NA	CASSFYSNEQFF	TGTGCCAGTAGCTTTTATAGCAATGAGCAGTTCTTC
TRBV6-4	TRBJ1-2	NA	TRBD1	CASSPGQGGGYTF	TGTGCCAGCAGTCCGGGACAGGGCGGAGGCTACACCTTC
TRBV5-5	TRBJ2-7	NA	TRBD1	CASSSRDRGLFGSYEQYF	TGTGCCAGCAGCTCCCGGGACAGGGGTCTTTTTGGCTCCTACGAGCAGTACTTC
TRBV18	TRBJ2-6	NA	NA	CASSPPRNPGANVLTF	TGTGCCAGCTCACCACCCAGAAATCCTGGGGCCAACGTCCTGACTTTC
TRBV27	TRBJ1-5	few	TRBD1	CASSSGGAFVRGQPQHF	TGTGCCAGCTCCTCAGGGGGCGCATTTGTCAGGGGTCAGCCCCAGCATTTT
TRBV10-3	TRBJ2-7	NA	TRBD1	CAISGRPGTGGYEQYF	TGTGCCATCAGTGGGCGCCCCGGGACAGGAGGTTACGAGCAGTACTTC
TRBV7-9	TRBJ1-1	few	NA	CSSSPRGYTEAFF	TGTTCCAGCAGCCCTAGGGGGTACACTGAAGCTTTCTTT
TRBV7-6	TRBJ1-4	NA	NA	CASSLARGGDNEKLFF	TGTGCCAGCAGCTTAGCGCGAGGGGGAGATAATGAAAAACTGTTTTTT
TRBV7-9	TRBJ2-3	NA	NA	CASSLDFTDTQYF	TGTGCCAGCAGCTTAGACTTCACAGATACGCAGTATTTT
TRBV25-1	TRBJ1-2	NA	NA	CASSDLARNYGYTF	TGTGCCAGCAGTGATTTGGCCAGAAACTATGGCTACACCTTC
TRBV28	TRBJ2-1	NA	NA	CASSLTRAGNEQFF	TGTGCCAGCAGTTTAACCCGAGCGGGCAATGAGCAGTTCTTC
TRBV7-6	TRBJ2-7	NA	NA	CASSLVSPSWPYEQYF	TGTGCCAGCAGCTTAGTTTCCCCTAGCTGGCCCTACGAGCAGTACTTC
TRBV19	TRBJ2-1	NA	NA	CASSNGLGGSNNEQFF	TGTGCCAGTAGTAATGGGCTTGGGGGGTCCAACAATGAGCAGTTCTTC
TRBV20-1	TRBJ2-1	NA	NA	CSARDAFEQFF	TGCAGTGCTAGAGATGCGTTTGAGCAGTTCTTC
TRBV2	TRBJ2-1	NA	NA	CASRNRVGEQFF	TGTGCCAGCAGAAACAGGGTAGGTGAGCAGTTCTTC
TRBV25-1	TRBJ2-7	NA	TRBD2	CASSRRRGGLAGDEQYF	TGTGCCAGCAGTCGGAGGAGGGGGGGACTAGCGGGTGACGAGCAGTACTTC
TRBV14	TRBJ2-7	NA	NA	CASSQVREQYF	TGTGCCAGCAGCCAGGTCAGGGAGCAGTACTTC
TRBV7-2	TRBJ2-1	NA	NA	CASSLAIRGNEQFF	TGTGCCAGCAGCTTAGCGATTCGGGGCAATGAGCAGTTCTTC
TRBV28	TRBJ1-1	NA	TRBD1	CASYLRTGRNTEAFF	TGTGCCAGCTATCTAAGGACAGGGAGGAACACTGAAGCTTTCTTT
TRBV7-9	TRBJ2-5	few	NA	CASSFDRTTETQYF	TGTGCCAGCAGCTTTGATAGGACAACGGAAACCCAGTACTTC
TRBV19	TRBJ2-6	NA	NA	CASSITSSGANVLTF	TGTGCCAGTAGTATTACCAGCTCTGGGGCCAACGTCCTGACTTTC
TRBV19	TRBJ1-5	NA	NA	CASSTYRESSNQPQHF	TGTGCCAGTAGTACCTACAGGGAATCGAGCAATCAGCCCCAGCATTTT
TRBV6-1	TRBJ2-7	few	NA	CASTQGAYEQYF	TGTGCCAGCACCCAAGGGGCCTACGAGCAGTACTTC
TRBV18	TRBJ1-1	NA	NA	CASSLNPGMTRGEAFF	TGTGCCAGCTCACTCAATCCCGGGATGACACGCGGTGAAGCTTTCTTT
TRBV28	TRBJ2-7	few	TRBD2	CASSLGLGLAGGASYEQYF	TGTGCCAGCAGTTTGGGCCTGGGACTAGCGGGAGGGGCTTCCTACGAGCAGTACTTC
TRBV28	TRBJ2-3	NA	NA	CASSFRQRTDTQYF	TGTGCCAGCAGTTTCAGGCAGCGCACAGATACGCAGTATTTT
TRBV28	TRBJ1-5	NA	NA	CASSLRQPQHF	TGTGCCAGCAGTTTACGTCAGCCCCAGCATTTT
TRBV7-9	TRBJ2-1	NA	TRBD2	CASSLSLAGNNEQFF	TGTGCCAGCAGCTTATCACTAGCGGGAAACAATGAGCAGTTCTTC
TRBV5-1	TRBJ2-7	once	TRBD1	CASSSRTGGTYEQYF	TGCGCCAGCAGCTCGAGGACAGGGGGGACCTACGAGCAGTACTTC
TRBV10-2	TRBJ2-3	NA	TRBD2	CATRPWSGRGADTQYF	TGCGCCACCCGCCCGTGGAGCGGGAGGGGCGCAGATACGCAGTATTTT